Following are 12 T cell receptor beta chains from one sample sequenced in a study of cytomegalovirus exposure and HLA in healthy donors. Use of 60 Vbeta and 13 Jbeta primers characterized the PCR. Method: immunoSEQ multiplex PCR; TCRdb's copy keeps in-frame clones and lacks some. This repertoire includes just over 150,000 clones. The material sequenced was PBMCs. These receptor sequences come from an older woman in good health and CMV-seronegative.

The rearrangement joins TRBV6-5 to TRBJ1-2; D might be TRBD1 (5 bases). V gave up 5 bases and J gave up 7 bases, with 11 bases separating them. The CDR3 is 12 amino acids. Germline assignment: CDR1 MNHEY and CDR2 SVGAGI. CDR3 bases: TGTGCCAGCAGTCCCCAGGGATTTGGCTACACCTTC. The encoded protein is CASSPQGFGYTF.

CDR3 residues: CASSRGTAKETQYF. The CDR3 DNA reads TGTGCCAGCAGCAGGGGAACAGCCAAAGAGACCCAGTACTTC. The chain is built from TRBV27 and TRBJ2-5, with D possibly being TRBD1 (6 bases). V lost 6 bases to trimming and J lost 3 bases, with 14 bases between them. CDR3 length: 14 amino acids. CDR1 is MNHEY and CDR2 is SMNVEV in the germline V gene (reference sequence).

The chain links TRBV7-2 to TRBJ2-1, with 11 bases aligning to TRBD2. CDR1 and CDR2 from the germline V gene are SGHTA and FQGNSA. The length of the CDR3 is 16 residues. V gave up 5 bases and J gave up 6 bases; unmatched junction bases: 9. The chain's CDR3 is CASSRPLAGGPNEQFF. DNA for the CDR3: TGTGCCAGCAGCCGACCTCTAGCGGGGGGACCCAATGAGCAGTTCTTC.

The V and J genes are TRBV5-1 and TRBJ2-5; 11 nucleotides agree with TRBD1. From germline, CDR1 is SGHRS and CDR2 YFSETQ. Trimming at V came to 4 bases and at J to 1 base, leaving 9 bases not matched to a gene. This CDR3 has 17 amino acids. CDR3 nucleotides: TGCGCCAGCAGCCTCCCAACCGGGACAGGGGGCCAAGAGACCCAGTACTTC. Protein: CASSLPTGTGGQETQYF.

The chain uses TRBV7-3 and TRBJ1-4; TRBD1 matches at 7 bases. The V gene end was trimmed by 5 bases and the J gene end by 3 bases; junction bases not matched to a gene: 6. Germline V CDR1 and CDR2: SGHTA, FQGTGA. CDR3 length: 15 residues. The CDR3 bases are TGTGCCAGCAGCCCCTCGACAGGGCCTAATGAAAAACTGTTTTTT. Translation gives CASSPSTGPNEKLFF.

On this clone: Different DNA sequences within this sample yield the same CDR3. V is TRBV9 and J is TRBJ2-5, with TRBD2 as a possible D gene (6 bases). Germline CDR1 and CDR2: SGDLS and YYNGEE. The CDR3 loop spans 14 amino acids. The ends were cut back, 0 bases at V and 2 bases at J, with 8 bases in the middle. CDR3 DNA sequence: TGTGCCAGCAGCGTAGGTGGGGGGCAAGAGACCCAGTACTTC. Residues: CASSVGGGQETQYF. Filled out from reference TRBV9 and TRBJ2-5, the complete variable domain reads DSGVTQTPKHLITATGQRVTLRCSPRSGDLSVYWYQQSLDQGLQFLIQYYNGEERAKGNILERFSAQQFPDLHSELNLSSLELGDSALYFCASSVGGGQETQYFGPGTRLLVL.

The chain carries TRBV7-9 and TRBJ2-7, with 10 bases fitting TRBD1. Germline values: CDR1 SEHNR, CDR2 FQNEAQ (reference sequence). The CDR3 is made up of 16 amino acids. The V segment lost 4 bases and the J segment 3 bases; nucleotides outside the gene matches: 9. Written as DNA, the CDR3 is TGTGCCAGCAGCTCAGTCGAGGGACAGGGGCACTACGAGCAGTACTTC. It specifies CASSSVEGQGHYEQYF. Based on the CDR3 plus reference TRBV7-9 and TRBJ2-7, the full variable domain is DTGVSQNPRHKITKRGQNVTFRCDPISEHNRLYWYRQTLGQGPEFLTYFQNEAQLEKSRLLSDRFSAERPKGSFSTLEIQRTEQGDSAMYLCASSSVEGQGHYEQYFGPGTRLTVT.

The chain has TRBV7-2 and TRBJ1-2; 8 bases are shared with TRBD1. Germline loops: CDR1 SGHTA, CDR2 FQGNSA. Losses at the gene ends were 10 bases for V and 6 bases for J; bases not matched to a gene: 10. The CDR3 runs to 13 residues. The CDR3 sequence is CATTQTGVHGYTF. For the CDR3, the DNA is TGTGCCACCACACAGACAGGGGTGCATGGCTACACCTTC.

The V and J genes are TRBV6-6 and TRBJ1-1, with a tentative D call TRBD1 (6 bases). Trimming pared 6 bases from V and 4 bases from J, leaving 12 bases between. The germline V gene encodes CDR1 MNHNY and CDR2 SVGAGI (reference sequence). There are 13 residues in the CDR3. The CDR3 loop is CASSDRLGTEAFF. The CDR3 region has the DNA TGTGCCAGCAGCGACAGGCTGGGCACTGAAGCTTTCTTT.

The chain is built from TRBV19 and TRBJ1-4, with 7 nucleotides matching TRBD1. Germline V gene lookup returns CDR1 LNHDA and CDR2 SQIVND (reference sequence). V lost 2 bases and J lost 0; bases outside the gene matches: 12. The CDR3 totals 19 residues. The CDR3 sequence is CASSIYYPGGTATNEKLFF. The CDR3 DNA sequence: TGTGCCAGTAGTATATATTATCCAGGGGGGACCGCAACTAATGAAAAACTGTTTTTT.

The chain uses TRBV13 and TRBJ1-5; D is possibly TRBD1 (5 bases). This CDR3 has 13 amino acids. The germline CDR1 and CDR2 sequences are PRHDT and FYEKMQ (reference sequence). V was pared by 5 bases and J by 4 bases, with 9 bases between. CDR3: CASSRDRNQPQHF. As DNA, the CDR3 is TGTGCCAGCAGCCGAGACAGAAATCAGCCCCAGCATTTT.

The chain joins TRBV2 to TRBJ2-2; weak D call: TRBD2 (5 bases). Trimming took 8 bases from V and 5 from J, leaving 15 bases between them. The CDR3 has 14 residues. Looked up from germline, CDR1 is SNHLY and CDR2 is FYNNEI. The CDR3 is CASYPLLVTGELFF. The CDR3 DNA follows: TGTGCCAGCTACCCTTTACTAGTAACCGGGGAGCTGTTTTTT.